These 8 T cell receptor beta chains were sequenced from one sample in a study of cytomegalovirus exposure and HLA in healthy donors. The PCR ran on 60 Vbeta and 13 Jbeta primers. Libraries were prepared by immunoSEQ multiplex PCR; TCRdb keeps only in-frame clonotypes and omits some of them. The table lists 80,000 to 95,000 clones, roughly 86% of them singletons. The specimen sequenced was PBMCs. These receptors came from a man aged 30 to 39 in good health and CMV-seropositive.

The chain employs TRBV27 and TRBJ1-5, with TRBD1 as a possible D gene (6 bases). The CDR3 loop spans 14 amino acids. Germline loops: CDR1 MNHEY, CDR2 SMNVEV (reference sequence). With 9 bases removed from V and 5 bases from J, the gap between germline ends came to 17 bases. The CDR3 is CASKQGLSDQPQHF. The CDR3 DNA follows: TGTGCCAGTAAACAGGGTTTATCGGATCAGCCCCAGCATTTT.

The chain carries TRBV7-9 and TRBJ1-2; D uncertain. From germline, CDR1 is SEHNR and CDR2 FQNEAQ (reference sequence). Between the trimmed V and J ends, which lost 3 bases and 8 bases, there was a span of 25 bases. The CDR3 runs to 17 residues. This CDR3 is CASSFSDSQAASGGYTF. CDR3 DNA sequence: TGTGCCAGCAGCTTCTCGGATAGCCAGGCCGCCTCGGGGGGCTACACCTTC.

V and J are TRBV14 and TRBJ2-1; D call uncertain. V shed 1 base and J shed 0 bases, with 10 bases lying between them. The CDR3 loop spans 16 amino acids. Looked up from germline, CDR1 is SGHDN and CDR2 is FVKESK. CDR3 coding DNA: TGTGCCAGCAGCCAAGTCACCGGTCTCTCCTACAATGAGCAGTTCTTC. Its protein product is CASSQVTGLSYNEQFF.

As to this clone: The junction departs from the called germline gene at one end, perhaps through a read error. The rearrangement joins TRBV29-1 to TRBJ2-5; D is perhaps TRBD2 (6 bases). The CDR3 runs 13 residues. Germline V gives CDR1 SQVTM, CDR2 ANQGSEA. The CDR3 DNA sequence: TGCAGCGTCGGCCCTAGCGCCCAAGGGACCCAGTACTTC. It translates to CSVGPSAQGTQYF. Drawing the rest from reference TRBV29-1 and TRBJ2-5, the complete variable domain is SAVISQKPSRDICQRGTSLTIQCQVDSQVTMMFWYRQQPGQSLTLIATANQGSEATYESGFVIDKFPISRPNLTFSTLTVSNMSPEDSSIYLCSVGPSAQGTQYFGPGTRLLVL.

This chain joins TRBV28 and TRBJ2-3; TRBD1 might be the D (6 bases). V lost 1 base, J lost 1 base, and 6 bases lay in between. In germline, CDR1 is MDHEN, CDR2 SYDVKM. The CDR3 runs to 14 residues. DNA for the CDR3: TGTGCCAGCAGTTTATCAGGGGGCACAGATACGCAGTATTTT. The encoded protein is CASSLSGGTDTQYF.

The CDR3 coding sequence is TGTGCCAGCAGCTTATATCCGGTGAACACTGAAGCTTTCTTT. It specifies CASSLYPVNTEAFF. This chain uses TRBV7-2 with TRBJ1-1; D remains unclear. Trimming cost V 2 bases and J 0 bases, with 7 bases left between them. The CDR3 totals 14 residues. Germline V gene sequence: CDR1 SGHTA, CDR2 FQGNSA.

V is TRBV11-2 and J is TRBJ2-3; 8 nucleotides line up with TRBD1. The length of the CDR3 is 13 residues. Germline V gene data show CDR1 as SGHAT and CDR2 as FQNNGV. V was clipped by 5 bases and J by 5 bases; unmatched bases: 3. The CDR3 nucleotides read TGTGCCAGCAGCACGGGGACAGGAGATACGCAGTATTTT. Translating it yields CASSTGTGDTQYF.

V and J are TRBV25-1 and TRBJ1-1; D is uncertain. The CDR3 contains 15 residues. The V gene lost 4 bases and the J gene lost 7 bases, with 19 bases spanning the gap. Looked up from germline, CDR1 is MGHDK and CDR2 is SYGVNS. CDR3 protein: CASSGAVHGTFEAFF. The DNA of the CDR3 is TGTGCCAGCAGTGGGGCAGTACACGGAACGTTTGAAGCTTTCTTT.